Reported below is one T cell receptor (beta chain). Its antigen is unidentified. What was amplified from RNA transcripts were TCR beta CDR3 regions. The TCR CDR3 was amplified in a first-round RT-PCR using the HTBI primer set. In TCRdb, the multiplex PCR reads were re-called with MiXCR into one record per CDR3 protein. The table lists hundreds of thousands of distinct CDR3 sequences, about 38% of them singletons, with 7.5% to 9.5% in the top ten. Trimming took 6 bases from V and 4 from J, leaving 12 bases between them. The CDR3 sequence is 14 residues long. CDR1 SNHLY and CDR2 FYNNEI come from the germline V gene. This sample is drawn from a study of T cells in Graves' hyperthyroidism and ophthalmopathy. Whole-study findings and limits: Also found in blood were most expanded thyroid clonotypes above 0.001. The model predicted ophthalmopathy a median roughly six months before onset.

The clonotype originates from a man younger than 35 with Graves' hyperthyroidism. Sequenced input: blood. J is TRBJ2-2 and V is TRBV2; D may be TRBD2 (5 bases). Here the CDR3 reads CASSSEGATGELFF. The DNA for the CDR3 is TGTGCCAGCAGCTCTGAGGGCGCCACCGGGGAGCTGTTTTTT.